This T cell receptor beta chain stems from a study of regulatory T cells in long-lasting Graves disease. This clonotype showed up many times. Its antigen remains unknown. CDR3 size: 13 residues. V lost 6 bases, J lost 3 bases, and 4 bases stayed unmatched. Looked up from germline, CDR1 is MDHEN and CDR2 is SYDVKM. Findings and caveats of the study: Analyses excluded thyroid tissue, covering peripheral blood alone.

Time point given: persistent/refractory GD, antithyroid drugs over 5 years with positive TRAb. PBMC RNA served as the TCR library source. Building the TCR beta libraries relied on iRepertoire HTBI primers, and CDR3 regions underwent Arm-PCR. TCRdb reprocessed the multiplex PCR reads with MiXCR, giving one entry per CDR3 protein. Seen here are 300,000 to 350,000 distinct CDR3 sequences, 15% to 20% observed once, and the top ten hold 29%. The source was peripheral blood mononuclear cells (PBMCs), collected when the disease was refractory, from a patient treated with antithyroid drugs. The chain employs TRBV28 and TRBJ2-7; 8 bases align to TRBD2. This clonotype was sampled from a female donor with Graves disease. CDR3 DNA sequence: TGTGCCAGCAGCCTGACTAGCGACTACGAGCAGTACTTC. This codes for CASSLTSDYEQYF.